A selection of T cell receptor beta chains follows, all from one sample in a study of T cell repertoires in cytomegalovirus infection. From the reads, TCRdb called clonotypes with MiXCR, one entry per CDR3 protein. This sample has approximately 750,000 distinct CDR3 sequences, with 35% to 40% found just once. Sequenced material: PBMCs. These receptors were collected from a human donor in good health (CMV status not recorded). Some clones in this sample may be carry-over from other donors' samples. The conserved cysteine and the conserved F or W are not part of the CDR3 here.

CDR3	V	J
ASSGGRDSVSYNSPLH	TRBV5-6	TRBJ1-6
ASTRGLTDTQY	TRBV7-2	TRBJ2-3
ASSYRRAAEAF	TRBV6-5	TRBJ1-1
ASSLGRTSSYNEQF	TRBV7-6	TRBJ2-1
ASRKSGAYEQY	TRBV6-1	TRBJ2-7
ASSPLLQRMADTQY	TRBV7-6	TRBJ2-3
AAKGATAGGGTDTQY	TRBV6-5	TRBJ2-3
ASSPAGGPSQY	TRBV7-2	TRBJ2-3
ASSLDGALQETQY	TRBV5-1	TRBJ2-5
ASAPGPSTDTQY	TRBV6-1	TRBJ2-3
ASSQDRTNTQY	TRBV14	TRBJ2-3
ACKKSSGANVLT	TRBV19	TRBJ2-6
ASRSTSDGYT	TRBV19	TRBJ1-2
ASRTTGEHTQY	TRBV6-8	TRBJ2-3
ASSVQAFGANVLT	TRBV19	TRBJ2-6
ASSLLGSGTPPAETQY	TRBV7-8	TRBJ2-5
ASSLGVGRLSYEQY	TRBV11-1	TRBJ2-7
ASSDGQILRTDTQY	TRBV19	TRBJ2-3
ATSSRQKGGSFYEQY	TRBV15	TRBJ2-7
ASRSGPTRVGLAAYEQY	TRBV6-1	TRBJ2-7
ASSLDRPANEQY	TRBV7-8	TRBJ2-7
ASSPPGGGTNEKLF	TRBV7-2	TRBJ1-4
ASTLPGSSGNTIY	TRBV28	TRBJ1-3
ASSLEDTQY	TRBV5-1	TRBJ2-3
ASSLGQGIVIYGYT	TRBV5-6	TRBJ1-2
ASSSPHYSPLH	TRBV27	TRBJ1-6
ASSSFPEGYGYT	TRBV6-5	TRBJ1-2
ASSYLTSGRAGGEQF	TRBV6-6	TRBJ2-1
ASRRSGGGLSGNTIY	TRBV12-3/TRBV12-4	TRBJ1-3
ASSFRPGSAETQY	TRBV4-1	TRBJ2-5
ASSPPAAGANEQF	TRBV6-1	TRBJ2-1
ASSRNWTGTTRLQENEQF	TRBV6-2/TRBV6-3	TRBJ2-1
ASGPRDSAYTDTQY	TRBV7-2	TRBJ2-3
ASINRGLNTEAF	TRBV11-2	TRBJ1-1
ASRPVGGEETQY	TRBV19	TRBJ2-5
AIPRVLYSNQPQH	TRBV7-9	TRBJ1-5
ASSLGQWGAGIQY	TRBV28	TRBJ2-4
ASSHTDSNQPQH	TRBV6-6	TRBJ1-5
ASSPPLGSYVYP	TRBV7-2	TRBJ1-2
ASSEGSGGKNTGELF	TRBV2	TRBJ2-2